This TCR beta chain was found in a study of T-cell memory formation after mild COVID-19. V was trimmed by 5 bases and J by 4 bases, leaving 12 bases between them. The CDR3 covers 14 residues. From germline, CDR1 is MDHEN and CDR2 SYDVKM. TCRdb redid the calling of the 5' RACE reads with MiXCR, one entry per CDR3 protein. Of some 410,000 distinct CDR3 sequences detected, more than 20% appear once; the ten largest clones hold around 13%. The sequenced sample consisted of PBMCs or a T cell subset sorted from them (not recorded which). The clonotype was recovered from an adult woman who had mild COVID-19 (a few samples of this study predate the infection). Cell type and time point are not known. The chain joins TRBV28 to TRBJ1-5, with no clear D. This chain's CDR3 is CASSTPDRNQPQHF. CDR3 in DNA: TGTGCCAGCAGTACCCCCGATAGGAATCAGCCCCAGCATTTT.